This TCR beta chain is from a study of CD4 T cells in relation to SARS-CoV-2 and coronaviruses. Study-level information: ViraFEST: approximately 10-day antigen culture of PBMCs, then TCR beta CDR3 sequencing.

CD4+ T cells from unexposed donors were obtained before the COVID-19 pandemic (2011-2018). CD4+ T cells were isolated from the cells after more than 8 days of culture. PBMCs were plated at around 2 million per well in IL-2-containing medium. Remarks on this clone: Its target is not known.

Libraries were prepared by immunoSEQ multiplex PCR; TCRdb keeps only in-frame clonotypes and omits some of them. The table has 20,000 to 25,000 clones, about 80% seen once. Germline V gene data show CDR1 as LNHNV and CDR2 as YYDKDF (reference sequence). This CDR3 has 14 residues. V shed 0 bases and J shed 8 bases, with 10 bases lying between them. The receptor's source is a human donor in good health. The chain recombines TRBV15 with TRBJ1-4, with D tentatively TRBD1 (5 bases). The sample consisted of CD4+ T cells from PBMCs, cultured in vitro. Written as DNA, the CDR3 is TGTGCCACCAGCAGAGATCGAGGGGTGGAAAAACTGTTTTTT. This encodes CATSRDRGVEKLFF.